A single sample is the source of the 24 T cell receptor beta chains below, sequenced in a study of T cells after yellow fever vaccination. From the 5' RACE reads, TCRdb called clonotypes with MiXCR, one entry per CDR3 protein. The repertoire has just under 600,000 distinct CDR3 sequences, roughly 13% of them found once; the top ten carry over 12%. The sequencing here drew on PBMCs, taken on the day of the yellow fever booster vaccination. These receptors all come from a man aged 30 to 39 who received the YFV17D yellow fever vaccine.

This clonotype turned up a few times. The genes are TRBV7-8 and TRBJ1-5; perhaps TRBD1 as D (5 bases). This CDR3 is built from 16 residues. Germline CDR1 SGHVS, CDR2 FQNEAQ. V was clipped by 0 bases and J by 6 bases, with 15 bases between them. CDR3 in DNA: TGTGCCAGCAGCTTAGCTCGGGGCTCGGCGTTTCAGCCCCAGCATTTT. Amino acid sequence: CASSLARGSAFQPQHF.

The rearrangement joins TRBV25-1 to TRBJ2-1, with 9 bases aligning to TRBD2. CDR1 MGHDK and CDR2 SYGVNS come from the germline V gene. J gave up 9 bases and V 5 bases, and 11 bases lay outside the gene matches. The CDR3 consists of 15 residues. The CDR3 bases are TGTGCCAGCAGTAGTTTGACTAGCGGATTCGGTGAGCAGTTCTTC. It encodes CASSSLTSGFGEQFF.

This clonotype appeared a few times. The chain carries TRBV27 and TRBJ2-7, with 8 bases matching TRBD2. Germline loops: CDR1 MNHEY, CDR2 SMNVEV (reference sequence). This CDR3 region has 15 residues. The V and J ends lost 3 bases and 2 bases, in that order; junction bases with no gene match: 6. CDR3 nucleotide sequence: TGTGCCAGCAGTTTCTGGGCGGGAGGACCCTACGAGCAGTACTTC. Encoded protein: CASSFWAGGPYEQYF.

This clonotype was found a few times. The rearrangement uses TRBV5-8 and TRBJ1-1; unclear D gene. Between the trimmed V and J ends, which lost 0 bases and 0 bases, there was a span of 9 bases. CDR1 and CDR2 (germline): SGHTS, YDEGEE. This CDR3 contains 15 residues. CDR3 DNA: TGTGCCAGCAGCTTGGTGGGCCATATGAACACTGAAGCTTTCTTT. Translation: CASSLVGHMNTEAFF. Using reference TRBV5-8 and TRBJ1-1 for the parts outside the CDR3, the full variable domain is EAGVTQSPTHLIKTRGQQATLRCSPISGHTSVYWYQQALGLGLQFLLWYDEGEERNRGNFPPRFSGRQFPNYSSELNVNALELEDSALYLCASSLVGHMNTEAFFGQGTRLTVV.

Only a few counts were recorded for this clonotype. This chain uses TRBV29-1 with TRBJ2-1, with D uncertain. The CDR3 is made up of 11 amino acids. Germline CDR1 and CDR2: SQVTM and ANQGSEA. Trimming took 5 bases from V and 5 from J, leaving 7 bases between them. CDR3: CSVKNNNEQFF. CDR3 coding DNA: TGCAGCGTTAAGAACAACAATGAGCAGTTCTTC.

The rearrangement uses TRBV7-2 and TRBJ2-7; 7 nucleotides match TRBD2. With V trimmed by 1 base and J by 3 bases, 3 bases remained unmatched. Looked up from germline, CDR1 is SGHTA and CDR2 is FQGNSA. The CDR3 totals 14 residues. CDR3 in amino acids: CASSLGGLLYEQYF. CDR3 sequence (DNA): TGTGCCAGCAGCTTAGGGGGACTACTCTACGAGCAGTACTTC.

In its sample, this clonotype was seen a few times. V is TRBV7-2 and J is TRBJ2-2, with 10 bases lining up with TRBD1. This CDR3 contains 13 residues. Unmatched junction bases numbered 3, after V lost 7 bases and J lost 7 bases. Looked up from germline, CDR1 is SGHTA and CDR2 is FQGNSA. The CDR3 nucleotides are TGTGCCAGCAACGGACAGGGGGACGGGGAGCTGTTTTTT. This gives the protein CASNGQGDGELFF.

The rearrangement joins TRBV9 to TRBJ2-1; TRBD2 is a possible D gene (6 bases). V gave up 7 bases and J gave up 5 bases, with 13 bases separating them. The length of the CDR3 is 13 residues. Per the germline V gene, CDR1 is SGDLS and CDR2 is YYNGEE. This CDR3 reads CASRGTPHNEQFF. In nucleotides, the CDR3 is TGTGCCAGCCGCGGGACCCCCCACAATGAGCAGTTCTTC.

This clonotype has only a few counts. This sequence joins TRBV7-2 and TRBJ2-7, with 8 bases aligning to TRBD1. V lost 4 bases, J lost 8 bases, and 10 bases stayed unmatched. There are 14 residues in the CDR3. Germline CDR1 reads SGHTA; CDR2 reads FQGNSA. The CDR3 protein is CASSSGTGLFKQYF. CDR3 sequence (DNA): TGTGCCAGCAGCTCCGGGACAGGCCTCTTCAAGCAGTACTTC.

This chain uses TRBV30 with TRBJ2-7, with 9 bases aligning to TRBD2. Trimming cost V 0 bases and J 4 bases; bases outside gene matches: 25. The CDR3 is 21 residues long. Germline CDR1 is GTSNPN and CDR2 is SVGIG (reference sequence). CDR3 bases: TGTGCCTGGAGTGTCTACTTTCGGGGACATTCCCTTGGGACTAGCCGGTACGAGCAGTACTTC. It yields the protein CAWSVYFRGHSLGTSRYEQYF.

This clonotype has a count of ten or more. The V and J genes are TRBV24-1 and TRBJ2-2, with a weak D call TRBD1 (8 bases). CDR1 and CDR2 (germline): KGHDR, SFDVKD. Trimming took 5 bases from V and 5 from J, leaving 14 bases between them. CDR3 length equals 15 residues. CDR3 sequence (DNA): TGTGCCACCAGTGGTCACAGGGGGGGAACCGGGGAGCTGTTTTTT. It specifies CATSGHRGGTGELFF.

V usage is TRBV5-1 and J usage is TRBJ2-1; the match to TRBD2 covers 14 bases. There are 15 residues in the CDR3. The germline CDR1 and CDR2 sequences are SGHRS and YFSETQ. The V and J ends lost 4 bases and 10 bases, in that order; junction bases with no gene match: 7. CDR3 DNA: TGCGCCAGCAGCGTCGGGACTAGCGGGAGTCACGAGCAGTTCTTC. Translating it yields CASSVGTSGSHEQFF. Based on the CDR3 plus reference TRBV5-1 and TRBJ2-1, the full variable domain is KAGVTQTPRYLIKTRGQQVTLSCSPISGHRSVSWYQQTPGQGLQFLFEYFSETQRNKGNFPGRFSGRQFSNSRSEMNVSTLELGDSALYLCASSVGTSGSHEQFFGPGTRLTVL.

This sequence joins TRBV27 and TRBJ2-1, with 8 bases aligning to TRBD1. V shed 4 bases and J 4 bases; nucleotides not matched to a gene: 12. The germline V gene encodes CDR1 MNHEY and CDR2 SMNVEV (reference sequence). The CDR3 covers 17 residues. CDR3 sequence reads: CASSSYPRTGLYNEQFF. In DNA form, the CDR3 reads TGTGCCAGCAGTTCTTACCCTCGGACAGGGTTATACAATGAGCAGTTCTTC.

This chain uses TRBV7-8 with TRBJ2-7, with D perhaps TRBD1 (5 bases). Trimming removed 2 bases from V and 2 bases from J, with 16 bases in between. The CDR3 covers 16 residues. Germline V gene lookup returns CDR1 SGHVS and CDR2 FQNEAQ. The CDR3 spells CASSLKLQGPPYEQYF. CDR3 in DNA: TGTGCCAGCAGCTTAAAGCTGCAGGGCCCTCCCTACGAGCAGTACTTC.

The CDR3 sequence is CASSLGTTTEQFF. The CDR3 region has the DNA TGTGCCAGCAGCTTAGGGACTACTACTGAGCAGTTCTTC. This chain connects TRBV11-2 to TRBJ2-1, with D possibly TRBD2 on 6 matching bases. The CDR3 is 13 amino acids. The V end lost 1 base, the J end lost 9 bases, and 10 bases lay between the germline ends. Germline V gene sequence: CDR1 SGHAT, CDR2 FQNNGV.

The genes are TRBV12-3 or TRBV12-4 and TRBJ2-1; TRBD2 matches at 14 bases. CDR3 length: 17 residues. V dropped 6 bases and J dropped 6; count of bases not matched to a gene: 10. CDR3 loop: CASRLTSGRGALNEQFF. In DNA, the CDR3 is TGTGCCAGCAGGCTGACTAGCGGGAGGGGAGCCCTCAATGAGCAGTTCTTC.

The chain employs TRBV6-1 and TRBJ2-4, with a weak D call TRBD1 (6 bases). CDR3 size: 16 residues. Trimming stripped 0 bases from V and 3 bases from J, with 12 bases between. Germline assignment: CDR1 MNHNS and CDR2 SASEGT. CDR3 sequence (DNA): TGTGCCAGCAGTGAAGCTCAGGGGTATAACAAAAACATTCAGTACTTC. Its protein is CASSEAQGYNKNIQYF.

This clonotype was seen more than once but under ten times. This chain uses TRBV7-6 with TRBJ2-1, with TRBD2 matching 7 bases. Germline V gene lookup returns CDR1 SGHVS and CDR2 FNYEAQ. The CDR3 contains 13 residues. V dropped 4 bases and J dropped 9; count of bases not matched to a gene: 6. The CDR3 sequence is CASSSYAGAEQFF. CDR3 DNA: TGTGCCAGCAGCTCTTACGCGGGAGCTGAGCAGTTCTTC.

CDR3 in DNA: TGTGCCAGCGGGGGGACTAGCGGCAATGAGCAGTTCTTC. Protein: CASGGTSGNEQFF. The genes are TRBV19 and TRBJ2-1; 11 bases fit TRBD2. V shed 9 bases and J 6 bases; nucleotides not matched to a gene: 4. CDR1 is LNHDA and CDR2 is SQIVND in the germline V gene (reference sequence). CDR3 length: 13 amino acids. Together with reference TRBV19 and TRBJ2-1, the CDR3 gives the full variable domain: DGGITQSPKYLFRKEGQNVTLSCEQNLNHDAMYWYRQDPGQGLRLIYYSQIVNDFQKGDIAEGYSVSREKKESFPLTVTSAQKNPTAFYLCASGGTSGNEQFFGPGTRLTVL.

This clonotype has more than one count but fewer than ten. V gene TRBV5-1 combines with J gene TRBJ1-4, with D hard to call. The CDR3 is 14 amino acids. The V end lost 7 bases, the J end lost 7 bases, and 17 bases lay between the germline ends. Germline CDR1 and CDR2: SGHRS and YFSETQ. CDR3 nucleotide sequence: TGCGCCAGCGGACTTGGTTTCGGCGGTGAAAAACTGTTTTTT. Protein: CASGLGFGGEKLFF.

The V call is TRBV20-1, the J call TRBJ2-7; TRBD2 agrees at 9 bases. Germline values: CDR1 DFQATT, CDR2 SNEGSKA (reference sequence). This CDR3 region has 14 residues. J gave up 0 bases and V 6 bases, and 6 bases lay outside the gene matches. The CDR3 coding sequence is TGCAGTGCAAATAGCGGGGGAGCCTCCTACGAGCAGTACTTC. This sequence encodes CSANSGGASYEQYF.

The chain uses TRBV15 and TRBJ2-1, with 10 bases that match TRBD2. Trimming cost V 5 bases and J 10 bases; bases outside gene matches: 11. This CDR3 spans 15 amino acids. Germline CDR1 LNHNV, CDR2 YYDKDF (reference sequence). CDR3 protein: CATSVGGAGGGEQFF. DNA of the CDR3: TGTGCCACCAGCGTCGGGGGAGCGGGAGGGGGGGAGCAGTTCTTC.

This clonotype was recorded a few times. The chain's CDR3 is CSARVLAGGGELFF. The CDR3, as DNA: TGCAGTGCTAGAGTACTAGCGGGAGGTGGGGAGCTGTTTTTT. The rearrangement links TRBV20-1 to TRBJ2-2; the match to TRBD2 covers 12 bases. Germline lookup yields CDR1 DFQATT and CDR2 SNEGSKA (reference sequence). The CDR3 sequence is 14 residues long. With V trimmed by 1 base and J by 8 bases, 2 bases remained unmatched.

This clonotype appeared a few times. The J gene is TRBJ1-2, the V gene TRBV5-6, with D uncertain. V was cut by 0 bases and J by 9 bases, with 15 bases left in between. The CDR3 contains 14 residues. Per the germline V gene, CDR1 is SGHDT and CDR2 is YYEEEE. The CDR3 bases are TGTGCCAGCAGCTTGGAGGCGGACGGATGGAGCTACACCTTC. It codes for CASSLEADGWSYTF.